The clone carrying this TCR beta chain has more than one count but fewer than ten. No antigen is known for it. One junction end does not reproduce the germline sequence, and a read error may be involved. There were only healthy Caucasians among the donors. The data belong to a study of identical twins. Study observations and caveats: Within monozygotic twins, out-of-frame TCR alpha sharing was underestimated by the models. Abundant beta clonotypes from cord blood bore fewer insertions; memory repertoires lacked this pattern. Without tracking the same donors, conclusions rested on cross-sectional statistical analysis.

CDR3 length: 15 residues. Germline V CDR1 and CDR2: SGHVS, FNYEAQ. One entry per CDR3 protein, called by TCRdb with MiXCR from the 5' RACE reads. Among nearly 900,000 distinct CDR3 sequences listed, roughly 12% were seen once. The data were also submitted as part of a second study, on yellow fever vaccine responses in identical twins.

The sample was PBMCs. This chain links TRBV7-6 with TRBJ1-2; TRBD1 might be the D (6 bases). The clonotype comes from a woman aged 18-30 years in good health. This CDR3 is CASSSFSRGNDGYTF. The CDR3, as DNA: TGTGCCAGCAGCTCCTTCTCCAGGGGTAACGATGGCTACACCTTC.